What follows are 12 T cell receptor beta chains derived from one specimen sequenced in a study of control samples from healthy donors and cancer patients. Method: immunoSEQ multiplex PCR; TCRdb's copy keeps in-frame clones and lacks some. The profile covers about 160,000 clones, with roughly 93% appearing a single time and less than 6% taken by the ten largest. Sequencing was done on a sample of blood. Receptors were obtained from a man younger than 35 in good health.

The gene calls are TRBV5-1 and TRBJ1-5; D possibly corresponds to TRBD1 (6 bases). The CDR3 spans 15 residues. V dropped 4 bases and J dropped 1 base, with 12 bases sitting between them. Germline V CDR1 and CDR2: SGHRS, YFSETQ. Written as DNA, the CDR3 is TGCGCCAGCAGCGCGGGCACAGGGAGCAATCAGCCCCAGCATTTT. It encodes CASSAGTGSNQPQHF.

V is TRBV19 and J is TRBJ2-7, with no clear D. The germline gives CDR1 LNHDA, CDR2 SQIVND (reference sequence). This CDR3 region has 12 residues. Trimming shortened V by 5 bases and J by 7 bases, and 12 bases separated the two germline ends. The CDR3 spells CASSLSTGEQYF. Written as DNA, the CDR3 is TGTGCCAGTAGTCTAAGCACTGGGGAGCAGTACTTC.

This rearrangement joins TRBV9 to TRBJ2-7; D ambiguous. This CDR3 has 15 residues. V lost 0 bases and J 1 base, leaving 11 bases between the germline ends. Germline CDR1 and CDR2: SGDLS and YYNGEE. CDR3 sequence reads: CASSVGPGRSYEQYF. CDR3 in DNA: TGTGCCAGCAGCGTAGGGCCCGGGCGATCCTACGAGCAGTACTTC. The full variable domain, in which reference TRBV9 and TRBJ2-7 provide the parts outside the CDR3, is DSGVTQTPKHLITATGQRVTLRCSPRSGDLSVYWYQQSLDQGLQFLIQYYNGEERAKGNILERFSAQQFPDLHSELNLSSLELGDSALYFCASSVGPGRSYEQYFGPGTRLTVT.

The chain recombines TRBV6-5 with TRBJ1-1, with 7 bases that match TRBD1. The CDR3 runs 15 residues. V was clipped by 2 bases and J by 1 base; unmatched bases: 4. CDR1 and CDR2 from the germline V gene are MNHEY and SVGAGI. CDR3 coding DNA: TGTGCCAGCAGTTACGAGGGACAGTGGAACACTGAAGCTTTCTTT. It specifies CASSYEGQWNTEAFF.

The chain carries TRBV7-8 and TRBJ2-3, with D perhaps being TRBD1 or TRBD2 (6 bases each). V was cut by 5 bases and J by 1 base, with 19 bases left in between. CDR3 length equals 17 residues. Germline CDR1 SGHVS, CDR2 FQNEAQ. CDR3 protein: CASSPIGGRLGTDTQYF. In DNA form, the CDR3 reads TGTGCCAGCAGCCCAATTGGGGGGCGACTCGGCACAGATACGCAGTATTTT.

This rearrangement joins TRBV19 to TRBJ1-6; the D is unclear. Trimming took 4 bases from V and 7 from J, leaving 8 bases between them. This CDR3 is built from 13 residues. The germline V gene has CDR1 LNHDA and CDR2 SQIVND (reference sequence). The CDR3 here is CASSRRINSPLHF. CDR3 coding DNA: TGTGCCAGTAGTAGACGGATAAATTCACCCCTCCACTTT.

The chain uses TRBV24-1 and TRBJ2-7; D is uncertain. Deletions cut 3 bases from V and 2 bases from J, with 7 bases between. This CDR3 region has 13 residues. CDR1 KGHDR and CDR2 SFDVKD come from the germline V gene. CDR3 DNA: TGTGCCACCAGTGATCCATTTACCTACGAGCAGTACTTC. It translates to CATSDPFTYEQYF.

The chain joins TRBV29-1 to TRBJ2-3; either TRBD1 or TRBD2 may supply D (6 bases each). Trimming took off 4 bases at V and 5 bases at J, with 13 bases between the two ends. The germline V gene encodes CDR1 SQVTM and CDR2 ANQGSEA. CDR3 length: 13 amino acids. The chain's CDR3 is CSVATGRGDTQYF. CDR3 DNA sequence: TGCAGCGTTGCTACAGGGCGGGGAGATACGCAGTATTTT.

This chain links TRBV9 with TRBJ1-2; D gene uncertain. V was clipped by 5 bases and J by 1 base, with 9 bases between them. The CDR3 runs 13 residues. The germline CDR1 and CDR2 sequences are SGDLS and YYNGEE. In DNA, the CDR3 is TGTGCCAGCAGTGATGGATTTAACTATGGCTACACCTTC. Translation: CASSDGFNYGYTF.

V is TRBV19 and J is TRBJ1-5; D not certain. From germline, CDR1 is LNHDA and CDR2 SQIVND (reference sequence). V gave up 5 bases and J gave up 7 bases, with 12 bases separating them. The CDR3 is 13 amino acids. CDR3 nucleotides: TGTGCCAGTAGTCAACGGGTAAACCAGCCCCAGCATTTT. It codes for CASSQRVNQPQHF.

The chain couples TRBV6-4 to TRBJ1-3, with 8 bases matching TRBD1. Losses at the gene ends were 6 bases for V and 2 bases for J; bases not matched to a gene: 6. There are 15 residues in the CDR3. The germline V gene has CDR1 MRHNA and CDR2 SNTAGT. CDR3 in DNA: TGTGCCAGCAGCGAGGACAGGGTAGCTGGAAACACCATATATTTT. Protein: CASSEDRVAGNTIYF.

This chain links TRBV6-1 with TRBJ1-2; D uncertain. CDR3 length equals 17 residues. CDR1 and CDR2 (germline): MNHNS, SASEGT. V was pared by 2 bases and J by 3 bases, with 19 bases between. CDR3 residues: CASSEPHLRGSDYGYTF. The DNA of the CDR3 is TGTGCCAGCAGTGAACCCCACCTCCGTGGTTCCGACTATGGCTACACCTTC.